This T cell receptor (beta chain) appears in the sequencing data of a study of cytomegalovirus exposure and HLA in healthy donors. Note on this clone: What it recognizes is unknown.

The study, taken as a whole, reports: Rare TCR sequences predominated, though certain public TCRs were found in many donors. Immune exposure was documented only through CMV serostatus.

The CDR3 spans 15 residues. With V trimmed by 0 bases and J by 5 bases, 5 bases remained unmatched. Germline V CDR1 and CDR2: MGHRA, YSYEKL. The study ran its PCR with 60 Vbeta and 13 Jbeta primers. The method was immunoSEQ multiplex PCR; TCRdb's version includes in-frame clones alone and lacks a portion of them. The sample shows around 40,000 clones, about 66% of them seen only once. The J gene is TRBJ1-2, the V gene TRBV4-1; 8 bases are a match to TRBD1. The sequence came from a man in his fifties or sixties in good health and CMV-seropositive. Sequenced: PBMCs. The CDR3 spells CASSQEWTGRYGYTF. The CDR3 nucleotides are TGCGCCAGCAGCCAAGAGTGGACAGGGAGGTATGGCTACACCTTC.